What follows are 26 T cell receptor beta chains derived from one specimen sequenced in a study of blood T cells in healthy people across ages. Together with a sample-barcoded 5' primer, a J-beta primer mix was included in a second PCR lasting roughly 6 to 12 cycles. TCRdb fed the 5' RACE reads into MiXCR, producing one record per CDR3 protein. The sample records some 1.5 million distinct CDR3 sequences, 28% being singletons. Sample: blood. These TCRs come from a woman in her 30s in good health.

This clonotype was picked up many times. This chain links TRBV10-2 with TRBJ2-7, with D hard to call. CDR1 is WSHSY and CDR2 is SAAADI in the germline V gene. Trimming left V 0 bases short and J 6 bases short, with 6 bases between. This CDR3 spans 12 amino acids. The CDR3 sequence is CASSESGIEQYF. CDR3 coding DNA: TGCGCCAGCAGTGAGTCAGGGATCGAGCAGTACTTC.

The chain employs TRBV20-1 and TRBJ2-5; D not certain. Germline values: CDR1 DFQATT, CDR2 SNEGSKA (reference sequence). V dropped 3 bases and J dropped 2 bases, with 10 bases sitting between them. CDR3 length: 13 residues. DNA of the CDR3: TGCAGTGCTAGCCCGGACGGACAAGAGACCCAGTACTTC. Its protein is CSASPDGQETQYF.

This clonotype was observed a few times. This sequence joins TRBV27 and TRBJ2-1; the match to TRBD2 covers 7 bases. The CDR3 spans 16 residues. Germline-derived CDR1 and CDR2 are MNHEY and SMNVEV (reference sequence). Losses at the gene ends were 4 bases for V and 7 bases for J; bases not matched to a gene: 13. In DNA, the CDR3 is TGTGCCAGCAGTTCAGCGGGACTCGGCCCCACAAATGAGCAGTTCTTC. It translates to CASSSAGLGPTNEQFF.

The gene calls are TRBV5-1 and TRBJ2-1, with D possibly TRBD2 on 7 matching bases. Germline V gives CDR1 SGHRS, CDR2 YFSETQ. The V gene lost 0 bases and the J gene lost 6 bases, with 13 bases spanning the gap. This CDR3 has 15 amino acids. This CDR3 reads CASSLEGGSINEQFF. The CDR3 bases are TGCGCCAGCAGCTTGGAGGGGGGGAGCATCAATGAGCAGTTCTTC.

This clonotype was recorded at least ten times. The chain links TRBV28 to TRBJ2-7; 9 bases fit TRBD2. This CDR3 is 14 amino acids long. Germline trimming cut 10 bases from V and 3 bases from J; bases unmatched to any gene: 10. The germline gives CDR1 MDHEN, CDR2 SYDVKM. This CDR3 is CAIRSSGVVYEQYF. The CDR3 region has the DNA TGTGCCATCCGGTCTAGCGGGGTTGTCTACGAGCAGTACTTC.

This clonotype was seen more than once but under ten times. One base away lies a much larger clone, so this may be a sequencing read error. CDR3 bases: TGCAGCGGTGAGATGGCGGGCTCCCACGAGCAGTACTTC. Translation gives CSGEMAGSHEQYF. The chain is built from TRBV29-1 and TRBJ2-7, with D perhaps matching TRBD2 (5 bases). Per germline, CDR1 SQVTM and CDR2 ANQGSEA. The CDR3 runs 13 residues.

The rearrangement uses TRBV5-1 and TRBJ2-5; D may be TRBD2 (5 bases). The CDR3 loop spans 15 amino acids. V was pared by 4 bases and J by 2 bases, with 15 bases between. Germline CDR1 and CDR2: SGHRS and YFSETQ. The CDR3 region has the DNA TGCGCCAGCAGCGGGAGAGGGCTATTTCAAGAGACCCAGTACTTC. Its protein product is CASSGRGLFQETQYF.

The CDR3 spells CASSLDRGQAFF. The CDR3 DNA follows: TGTGCCAGCAGCTTGGATAGGGGACAAGCTTTCTTT. The chain combines TRBV5-6 with TRBJ1-1, with D perhaps matching TRBD1 (5 bases). CDR3 length: 12 amino acids. The germline V and J ends were trimmed by 0 bases and 9 bases, with 9 bases remaining between them. In germline, CDR1 is SGHDT, CDR2 YYEEEE.

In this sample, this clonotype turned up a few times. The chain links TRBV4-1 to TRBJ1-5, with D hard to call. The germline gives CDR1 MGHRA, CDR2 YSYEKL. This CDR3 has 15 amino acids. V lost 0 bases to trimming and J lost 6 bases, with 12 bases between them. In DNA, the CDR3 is TGCGCCAGCAGCCAAGAATCAGCGTCGATTCAGCCCCAGCATTTT. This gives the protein CASSQESASIQPQHF.

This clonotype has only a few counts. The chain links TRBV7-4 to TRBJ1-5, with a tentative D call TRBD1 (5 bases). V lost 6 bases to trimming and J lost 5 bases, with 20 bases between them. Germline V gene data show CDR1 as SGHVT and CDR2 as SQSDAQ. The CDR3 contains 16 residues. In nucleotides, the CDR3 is TGTGCCAGCAGTTTACGGTCGGGGGGAGATGATCAGCCCCAGCATTTT. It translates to CASSLRSGGDDQPQHF.

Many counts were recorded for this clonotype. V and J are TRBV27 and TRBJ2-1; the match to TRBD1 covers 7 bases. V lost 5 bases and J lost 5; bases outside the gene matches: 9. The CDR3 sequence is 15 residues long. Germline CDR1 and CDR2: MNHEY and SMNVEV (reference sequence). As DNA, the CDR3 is TGTGCCAGCAGTAAACCGGGACAGAGTAACAATGAGCAGTTCTTC. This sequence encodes CASSKPGQSNNEQFF.

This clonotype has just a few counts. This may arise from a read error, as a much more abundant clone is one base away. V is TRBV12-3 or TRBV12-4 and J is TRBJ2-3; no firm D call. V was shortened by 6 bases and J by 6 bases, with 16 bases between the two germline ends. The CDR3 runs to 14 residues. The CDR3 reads CASRLLVKLDTQYF. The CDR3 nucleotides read TGTGCCAGCAGGTTGTTAGTTAAGCTCGATACGCAGTATTTT.

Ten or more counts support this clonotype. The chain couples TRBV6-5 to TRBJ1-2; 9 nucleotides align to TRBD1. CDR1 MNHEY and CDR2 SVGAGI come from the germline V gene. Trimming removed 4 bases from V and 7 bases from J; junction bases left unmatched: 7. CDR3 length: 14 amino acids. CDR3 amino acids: CASSFTQGAGGYTF. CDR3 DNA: TGTGCCAGCAGTTTTACACAGGGGGCGGGTGGCTACACCTTC.

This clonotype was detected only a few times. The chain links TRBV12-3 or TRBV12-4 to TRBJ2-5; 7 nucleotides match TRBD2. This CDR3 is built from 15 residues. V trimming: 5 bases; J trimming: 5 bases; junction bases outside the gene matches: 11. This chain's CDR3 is CASSPGLGVEETQYF. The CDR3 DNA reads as TGTGCCAGCAGTCCTGGACTAGGAGTAGAGGAGACCCAGTACTTC.

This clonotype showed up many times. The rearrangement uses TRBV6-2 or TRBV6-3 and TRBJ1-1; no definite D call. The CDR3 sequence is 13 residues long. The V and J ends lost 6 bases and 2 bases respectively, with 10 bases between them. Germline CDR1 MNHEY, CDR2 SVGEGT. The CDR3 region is CASSRKENTEAFF. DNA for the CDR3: TGTGCCAGCAGCAGGAAGGAAAACACTGAAGCTTTCTTT.

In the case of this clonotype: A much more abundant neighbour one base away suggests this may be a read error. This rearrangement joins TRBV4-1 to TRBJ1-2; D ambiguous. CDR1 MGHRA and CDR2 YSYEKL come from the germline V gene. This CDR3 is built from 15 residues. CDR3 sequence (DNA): TGCGCCGGCAGCCAAGGGTTCCCAGGCCAGAGTGGCTACACCTTC. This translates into CAGSQGFPGQSGYTF.

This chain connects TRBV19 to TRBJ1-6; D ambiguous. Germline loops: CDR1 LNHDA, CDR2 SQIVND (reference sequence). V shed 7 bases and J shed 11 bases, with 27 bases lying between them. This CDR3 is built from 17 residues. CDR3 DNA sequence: TGTGCCAGTACCCTGGGTGGCAGGCCTCGAACGACCACACCCCTCCACTTT. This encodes CASTLGGRPRTTTPLHF.

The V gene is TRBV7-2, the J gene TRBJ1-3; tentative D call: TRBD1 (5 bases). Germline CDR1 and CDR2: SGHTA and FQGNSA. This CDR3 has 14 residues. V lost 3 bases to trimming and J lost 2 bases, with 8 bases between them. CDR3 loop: CASSLRDAGNTIYF. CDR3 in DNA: TGTGCCAGCAGCTTGAGGGACGCTGGAAACACCATATATTTT.

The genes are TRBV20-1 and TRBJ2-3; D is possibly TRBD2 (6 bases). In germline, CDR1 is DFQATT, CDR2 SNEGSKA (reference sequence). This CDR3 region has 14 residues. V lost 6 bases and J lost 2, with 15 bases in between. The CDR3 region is CSAKLAPDTDTQYF. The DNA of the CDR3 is TGCAGTGCCAAACTAGCCCCCGACACAGATACGCAGTATTTT.

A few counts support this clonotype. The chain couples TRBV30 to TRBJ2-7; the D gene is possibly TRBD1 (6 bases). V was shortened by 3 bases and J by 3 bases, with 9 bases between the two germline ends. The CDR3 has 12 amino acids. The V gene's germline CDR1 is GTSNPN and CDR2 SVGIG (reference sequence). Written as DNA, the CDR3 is TGTGCCTGGAGGGGGGACAACTACGAGCAGTACTTC. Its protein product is CAWRGDNYEQYF.

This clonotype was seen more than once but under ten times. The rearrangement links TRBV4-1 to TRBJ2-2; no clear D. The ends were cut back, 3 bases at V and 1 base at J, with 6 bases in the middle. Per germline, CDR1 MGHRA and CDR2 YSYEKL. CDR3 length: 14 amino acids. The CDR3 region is CASSHQENTGELFF. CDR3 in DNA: TGCGCCAGCAGCCACCAGGAGAACACCGGGGAGCTGTTTTTT.

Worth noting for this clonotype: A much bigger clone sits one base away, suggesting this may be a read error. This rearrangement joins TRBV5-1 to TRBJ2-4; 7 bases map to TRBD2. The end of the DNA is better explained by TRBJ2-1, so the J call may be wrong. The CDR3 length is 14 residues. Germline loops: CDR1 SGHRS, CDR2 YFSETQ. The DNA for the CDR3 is TGCGCCAGCAGCTTTAGCGGGTCCAAAAACATTCAGTTCTTC. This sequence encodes CASSFSGSKNIQFF.

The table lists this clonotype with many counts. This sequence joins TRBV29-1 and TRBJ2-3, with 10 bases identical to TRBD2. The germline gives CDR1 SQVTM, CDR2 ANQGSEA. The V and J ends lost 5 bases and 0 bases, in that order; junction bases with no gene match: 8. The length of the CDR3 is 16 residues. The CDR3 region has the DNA TGCAGCGTTCTCCCGTGGACTAGCGGAAGCACAGATACGCAGTATTTT. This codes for CSVLPWTSGSTDTQYF.

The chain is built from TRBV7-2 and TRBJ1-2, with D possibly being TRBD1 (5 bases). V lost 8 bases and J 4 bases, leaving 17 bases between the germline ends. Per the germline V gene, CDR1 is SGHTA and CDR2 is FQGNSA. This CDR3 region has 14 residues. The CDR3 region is CASGTRDRIYGYTF. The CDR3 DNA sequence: TGTGCCAGCGGAACCCGGGACCGTATCTATGGCTACACCTTC.

CDR3 bases: TGTGCCAGCAGCGCGCGACTAGCGGGAGAGTATGAGCAGTTCTTC. Amino acid sequence: CASSARLAGEYEQFF. The chain carries TRBV7-8 and TRBJ2-7, with TRBD2 matching over 12 bases. The DNA end is more similar to TRBJ2-1, so the J call may be wrong. The V gene's germline CDR1 is SGHVS and CDR2 FQNEAQ. The CDR3 is 15 amino acids.

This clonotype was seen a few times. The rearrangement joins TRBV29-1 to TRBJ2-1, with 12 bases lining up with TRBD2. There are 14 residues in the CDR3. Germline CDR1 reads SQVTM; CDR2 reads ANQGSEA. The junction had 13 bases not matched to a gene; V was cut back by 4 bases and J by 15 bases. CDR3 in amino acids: CSVALRLAGADRFF. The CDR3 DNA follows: TGCAGCGTTGCGCTCCGACTAGCGGGAGCGGACAGGTTCTTC.